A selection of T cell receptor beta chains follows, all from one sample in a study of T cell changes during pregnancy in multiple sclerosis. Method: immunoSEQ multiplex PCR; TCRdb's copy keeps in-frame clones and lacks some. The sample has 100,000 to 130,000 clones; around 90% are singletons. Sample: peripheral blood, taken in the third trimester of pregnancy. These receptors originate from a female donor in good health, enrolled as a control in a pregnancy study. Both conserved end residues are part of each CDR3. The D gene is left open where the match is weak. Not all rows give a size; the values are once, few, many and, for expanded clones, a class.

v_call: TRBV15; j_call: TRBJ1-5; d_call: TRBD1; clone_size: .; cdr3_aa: CATSRRTGSNQPQHF; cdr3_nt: TGTGCCACCAGCAGAAGGACAGGTAGCAATCAGCCCCAGCATTTT
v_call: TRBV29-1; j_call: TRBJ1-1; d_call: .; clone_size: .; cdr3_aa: CSVGGHMNTEAFF; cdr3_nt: TGCAGCGTTGGGGGACACATGAACACTGAAGCTTTCTTT
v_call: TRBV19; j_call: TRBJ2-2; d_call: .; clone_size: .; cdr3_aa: CASSIYTLARQVDTGELFF; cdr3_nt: TGTGCCAGTAGTATTTACACTCTTGCGAGGCAAGTTGACACCGGGGAGCTGTTTTTT
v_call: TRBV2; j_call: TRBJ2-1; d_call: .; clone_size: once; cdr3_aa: CASSYNPGLNPSYNEQFF; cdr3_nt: TGTGCCAGCAGTTATAACCCGGGACTCAACCCTTCCTACAATGAGCAGTTCTTC
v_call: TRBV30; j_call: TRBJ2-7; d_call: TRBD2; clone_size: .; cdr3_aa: CAWRRGLVSSEQYF; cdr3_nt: TGTGCCTGGAGGAGGGGACTAGTCTCCTCCGAGCAGTACTTC
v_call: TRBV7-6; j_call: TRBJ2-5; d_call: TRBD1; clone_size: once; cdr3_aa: CASSSRQGEAQYF; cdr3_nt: TGTGCCAGCAGCTCCCGACAGGGGGAGGCCCAGTACTTC
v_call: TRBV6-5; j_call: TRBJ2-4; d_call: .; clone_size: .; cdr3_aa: CASSYRAPEDIQYF; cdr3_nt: TGTGCCAGCAGTTACCGGGCCCCGGAGGACATTCAGTACTTC
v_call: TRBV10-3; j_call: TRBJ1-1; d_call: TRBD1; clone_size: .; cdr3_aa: CAISESGDSEAFF; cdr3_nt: TGTGCCATCAGTGAGTCGGGGGACAGTGAAGCTTTCTTT
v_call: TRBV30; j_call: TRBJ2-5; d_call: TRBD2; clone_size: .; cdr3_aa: CACHGTSGGRETQYF; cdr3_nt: TGTGCCTGTCATGGGACTAGCGGGGGGAGGGAGACCCAGTACTTC
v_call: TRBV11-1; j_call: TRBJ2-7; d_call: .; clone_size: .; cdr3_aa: CASSLRYGQYF; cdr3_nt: TGTGCCAGCAGTCTCCGGTACGGGCAGTACTTC
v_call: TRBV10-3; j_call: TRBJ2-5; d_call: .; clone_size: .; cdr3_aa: CAISGLTETQYF; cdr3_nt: TGTGCCATCAGTGGACTTACGGAGACCCAGTACTTC
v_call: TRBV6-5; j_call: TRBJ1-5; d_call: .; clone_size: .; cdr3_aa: CASSFEQGQPQHF; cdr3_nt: TGTGCCAGCAGTTTTGAACAGGGCCAGCCCCAGCATTTT
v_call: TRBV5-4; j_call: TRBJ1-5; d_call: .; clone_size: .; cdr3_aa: CASSSQGESQPQHF; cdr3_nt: TGTGCCAGCAGCTCACAGGGAGAAAGTCAGCCCCAGCATTTT
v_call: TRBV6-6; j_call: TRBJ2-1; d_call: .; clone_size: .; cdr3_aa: CASSYDGKSSYNEQFF; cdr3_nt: TGTGCCAGCAGTTACGACGGGAAGAGCTCCTACAATGAGCAGTTCTTC
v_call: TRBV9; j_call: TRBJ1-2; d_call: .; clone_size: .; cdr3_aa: CASRGQGSVNYGYTF; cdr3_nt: TGTGCCAGCCGCGGTCAGGGAAGCGTTAACTATGGCTACACCTTC
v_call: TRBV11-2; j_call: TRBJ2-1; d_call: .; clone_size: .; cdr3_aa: CASSLDSNEQFF; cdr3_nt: TGTGCCAGCAGCTTAGACTCCAATGAGCAGTTCTTC
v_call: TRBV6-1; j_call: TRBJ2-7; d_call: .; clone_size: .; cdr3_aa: CASSEASGQYEQYF; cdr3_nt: TGTGCCAGCAGTGAAGCCAGCGGCCAATACGAGCAGTACTTC
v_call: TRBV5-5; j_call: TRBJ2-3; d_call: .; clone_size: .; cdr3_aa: CASSLSVGRGTDTQYF; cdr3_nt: TGTGCCAGCAGCTTGAGTGTCGGACGGGGAACAGATACGCAGTATTTT
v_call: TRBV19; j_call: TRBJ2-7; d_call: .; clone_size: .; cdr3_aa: CASSSRVGSYEQYF; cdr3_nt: TGTGCCAGTAGTTCCCGGGTGGGCTCCTACGAGCAGTACTTC
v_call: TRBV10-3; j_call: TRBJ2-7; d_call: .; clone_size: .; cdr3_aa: CAISEIGMRRGSYEQYF; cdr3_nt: TGTGCCATCAGTGAGATTGGGATGCGCCGAGGGTCCTACGAGCAGTACTTC
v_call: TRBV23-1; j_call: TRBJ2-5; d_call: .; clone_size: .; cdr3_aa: CASSQSYHGDILKTQYF; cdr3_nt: TGCGCCAGCAGTCAATCCTACCACGGGGACATTCTGAAGACCCAGTACTTC
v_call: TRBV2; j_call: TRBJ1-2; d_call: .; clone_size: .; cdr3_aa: CASFQGNYGYTF; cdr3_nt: TGTGCCAGCTTTCAGGGGAACTATGGCTACACCTTC
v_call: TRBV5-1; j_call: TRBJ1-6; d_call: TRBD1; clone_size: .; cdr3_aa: CASSFGGTDTNSPLHF; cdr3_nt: TGCGCCAGCAGCTTCGGAGGGACAGACACAAATTCACCCCTCCACTTT
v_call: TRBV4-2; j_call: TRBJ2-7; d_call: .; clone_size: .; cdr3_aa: CASSQDLEEGAWEQYF; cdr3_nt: TGTGCCAGCAGCCAAGATCTAGAGGAGGGGGCCTGGGAGCAGTACTTC